The rows below give T cell receptor beta chains drawn from one sample of a study of T cells in Graves' hyperthyroidism and ophthalmopathy. MiXCR, applied by TCRdb to the multiplex PCR reads, yields one record per CDR3 protein. The sample yields roughly 500,000 distinct CDR3 sequences, 20% to 25% seen once. The sequenced material came from blood. All receptors come from a woman aged 70-85 years with Graves' ophthalmopathy. Both conserved end residues are part of each CDR3. D genes are given only for firm matches. Not every row has a clone size; where given, it reads once, few, many or a size class.

v_call: TRBV30; clone_size: NA; d_call: NA; j_call: TRBJ2-5; cdr3_nt: TGTGCCGGGGGCTATGAGACCCAGTACTTC; cdr3_aa: CAGGYETQYF
v_call: TRBV6-2/TRBV6-3; clone_size: few; d_call: NA; j_call: TRBJ2-2; cdr3_nt: TGTGCCAGCAGTTACGCAGCCGGGACTTTGAACACCGGGGAGCTGTTTTTT; cdr3_aa: CASSYAAGTLNTGELFF
v_call: TRBV29-1; clone_size: NA; d_call: NA; j_call: TRBJ2-7; cdr3_nt: TGCAGCGCCGCAGCTGCGGGAATGGAGCACGAGCAGTACTTC; cdr3_aa: CSAAAAGMEHEQYF
v_call: TRBV7-3; clone_size: NA; d_call: TRBD2; j_call: TRBJ2-1; cdr3_nt: TGTGCCAGCAGCTCATTGGGTCGGACTAGCGGGAGAGATGAGCAGTTCTTC; cdr3_aa: CASSSLGRTSGRDEQFF
v_call: TRBV9; clone_size: few; d_call: NA; j_call: TRBJ2-7; cdr3_nt: TGTGCCAGCAGCGTAGGAGTAACGGAGACCTACGAGCAGTACTTC; cdr3_aa: CASSVGVTETYEQYF
v_call: TRBV20-1; clone_size: NA; d_call: NA; j_call: TRBJ2-2; cdr3_nt: TGCAGTGCTAGAACAAACCAAGGGGCCGGGGAGCTGTTTTTT; cdr3_aa: CSARTNQGAGELFF
v_call: TRBV6-2/TRBV6-3; clone_size: few; d_call: NA; j_call: TRBJ1-5; cdr3_nt: TGTGCCAGCAGTCTTGGGACAAGAATGAATCAGCCCCAGCATTTT; cdr3_aa: CASSLGTRMNQPQHF
v_call: TRBV3-1; clone_size: few; d_call: NA; j_call: TRBJ2-1; cdr3_nt: TGTGCCAGCAGCCAAGTCCTGGGACTCTTTTTGGGTGAGCAGTTCTTC; cdr3_aa: CASSQVLGLFLGEQFF
v_call: TRBV19; clone_size: NA; d_call: NA; j_call: TRBJ2-5; cdr3_nt: TGTGCCAGTAGTAAGAGAGTAGCGGAGACCCAGTACTTC; cdr3_aa: CASSKRVAETQYF
v_call: TRBV20-1; clone_size: NA; d_call: TRBD1; j_call: TRBJ2-3; cdr3_nt: TGCAGTGCTATCCCGTCCTCCCCAGGACAGGGTACAGATACGCAGTATTTT; cdr3_aa: CSAIPSSPGQGTDTQYF
v_call: TRBV27; clone_size: many; d_call: TRBD2; j_call: TRBJ2-7; cdr3_nt: TGTGCCAGCAGTACCCAGCGGGATAGCAGGGACGAGCAGTACTTC; cdr3_aa: CASSTQRDSRDEQYF
v_call: TRBV7-9; clone_size: few; d_call: TRBD2; j_call: TRBJ2-2; cdr3_nt: TGTGCCAGCAGCCCCGGGACTAGCGGGAGCCCAAGAACCGGGGAGCTGTTTTTT; cdr3_aa: CASSPGTSGSPRTGELFF
v_call: TRBV27; clone_size: NA; d_call: NA; j_call: TRBJ2-3; cdr3_nt: TGTGCCAGCAGTTTAGCGCGAGGGGCGCAGTATTTT; cdr3_aa: CASSLARGAQYF
v_call: TRBV7-9; clone_size: few; d_call: TRBD1; j_call: TRBJ1-1; cdr3_nt: TGTGCCAGCAGCTTACCCCCACTGACAGGGACGAACACTGAAGCTTTCTTT; cdr3_aa: CASSLPPLTGTNTEAFF
v_call: TRBV6-1; clone_size: few; d_call: NA; j_call: TRBJ2-2; cdr3_nt: TGTGCCAGCAGCCAGACAGTTTCCACCGGGGAGCTGTTTTTT; cdr3_aa: CASSQTVSTGELFF
v_call: TRBV30; clone_size: NA; d_call: NA; j_call: TRBJ2-3; cdr3_nt: TGTGCCTGGAGTAGGGCGGGTACGCAGTATTTT; cdr3_aa: CAWSRAGTQYF
v_call: TRBV9; clone_size: few; d_call: TRBD1; j_call: TRBJ1-4; cdr3_nt: TGTGCCAGCAGCTTGACCGGGACAGGGTATGAAAAACTGTTTTTT; cdr3_aa: CASSLTGTGYEKLFF
v_call: TRBV2; clone_size: few; d_call: NA; j_call: TRBJ1-5; cdr3_nt: TGTGCCAGCAGTGAAGAGATAGGGGGCAATCAGCCCCAGCATTTT; cdr3_aa: CASSEEIGGNQPQHF
v_call: TRBV27; clone_size: few; d_call: NA; j_call: TRBJ2-2; cdr3_nt: TGTGCCAGCAGTCTTACTAGTTACACCGGGGAGCTGTTTTTT; cdr3_aa: CASSLTSYTGELFF